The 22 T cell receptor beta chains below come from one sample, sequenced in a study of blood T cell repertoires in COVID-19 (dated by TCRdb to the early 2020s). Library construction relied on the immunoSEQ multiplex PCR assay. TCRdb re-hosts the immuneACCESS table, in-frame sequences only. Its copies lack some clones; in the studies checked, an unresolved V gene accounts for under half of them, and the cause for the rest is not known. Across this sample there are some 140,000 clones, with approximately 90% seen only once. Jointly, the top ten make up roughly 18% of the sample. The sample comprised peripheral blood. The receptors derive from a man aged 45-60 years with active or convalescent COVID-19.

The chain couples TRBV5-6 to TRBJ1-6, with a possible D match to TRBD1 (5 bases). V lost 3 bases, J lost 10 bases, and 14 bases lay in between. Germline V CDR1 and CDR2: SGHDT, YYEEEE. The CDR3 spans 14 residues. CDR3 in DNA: TGTGCCAGCAGCTGGAGTGGGGGGAGATCACCCCTCCACTTT. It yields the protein CASSWSGGRSPLHF.

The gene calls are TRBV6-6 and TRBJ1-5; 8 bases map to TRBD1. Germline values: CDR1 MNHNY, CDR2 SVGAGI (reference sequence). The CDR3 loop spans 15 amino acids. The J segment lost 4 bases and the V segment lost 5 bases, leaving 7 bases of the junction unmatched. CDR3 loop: CASSNPGQANQPQHF. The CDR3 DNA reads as TGTGCCAGCAGTAACCCGGGACAGGCAAATCAGCCCCAGCATTTT.

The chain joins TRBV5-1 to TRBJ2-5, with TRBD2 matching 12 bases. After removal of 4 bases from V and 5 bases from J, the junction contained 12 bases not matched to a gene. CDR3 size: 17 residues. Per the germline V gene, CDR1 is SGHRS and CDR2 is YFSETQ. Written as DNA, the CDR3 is TGCGCCAGCAGCCCCAGGTCTAGCGGGGGGGCTTGGGAGACCCAGTACTTC. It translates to CASSPRSSGGAWETQYF.

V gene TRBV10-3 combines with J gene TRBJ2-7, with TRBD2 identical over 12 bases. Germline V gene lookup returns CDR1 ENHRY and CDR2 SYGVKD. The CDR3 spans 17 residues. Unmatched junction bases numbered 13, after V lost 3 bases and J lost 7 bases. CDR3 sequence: CAISDVVRLAGAGEQYF. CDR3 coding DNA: TGTGCCATCAGTGACGTCGTCCGACTAGCGGGAGCCGGTGAGCAGTACTTC.

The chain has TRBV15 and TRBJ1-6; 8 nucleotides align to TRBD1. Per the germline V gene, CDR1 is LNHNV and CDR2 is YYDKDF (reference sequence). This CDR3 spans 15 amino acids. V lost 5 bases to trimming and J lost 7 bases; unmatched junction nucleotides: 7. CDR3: CATSGPGTGNSPLHF. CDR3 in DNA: TGTGCCACCAGCGGACCCGGGACAGGAAATTCACCCCTCCACTTT.

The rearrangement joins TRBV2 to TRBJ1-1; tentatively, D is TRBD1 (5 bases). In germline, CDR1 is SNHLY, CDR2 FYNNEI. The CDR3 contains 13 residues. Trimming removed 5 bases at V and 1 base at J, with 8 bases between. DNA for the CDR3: TGTGCCAGCAGTCAAGACAGGAACACTGAAGCTTTCTTT. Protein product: CASSQDRNTEAFF.

The CDR3 protein is CASSPGRVGTEAFF. In DNA, the CDR3 is TGTGCCAGCAGCCCCGGGAGGGTAGGCACTGAAGCTTTCTTT. The gene calls are TRBV28 and TRBJ1-1; no definite D call. The ends were cut back, 6 bases at V and 4 bases at J, with 15 bases in the middle. The germline V gene has CDR1 MDHEN and CDR2 SYDVKM. The CDR3 spans 14 residues. The complete variable domain, with remaining parts taken from reference TRBV28 and TRBJ1-1, reads DVKVTQSSRYLVKRTGEKVFLECVQDMDHENMFWYRQDPGLGLRLIYFSYDVKMKEKGDIPEGYSVSREKKERFSLILESASTNQTSMYLCASSPGRVGTEAFFGQGTRLTVV.

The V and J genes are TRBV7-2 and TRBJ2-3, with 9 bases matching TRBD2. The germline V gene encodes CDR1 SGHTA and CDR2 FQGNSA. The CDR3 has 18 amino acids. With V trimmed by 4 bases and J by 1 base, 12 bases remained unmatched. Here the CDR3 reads CASSSLPGRGGGTDTQYF. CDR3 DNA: TGTGCCAGCAGCTCGCTCCCGGGGCGGGGGGGCGGCACAGATACGCAGTATTTT.

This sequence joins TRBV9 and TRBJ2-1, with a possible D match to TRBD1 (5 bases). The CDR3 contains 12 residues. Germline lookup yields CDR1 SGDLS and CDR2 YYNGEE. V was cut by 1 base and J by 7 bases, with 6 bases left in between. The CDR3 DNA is TGTGCCAGCAGCGTATCAGGGAATGAGCAGTTCTTC. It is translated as CASSVSGNEQFF.

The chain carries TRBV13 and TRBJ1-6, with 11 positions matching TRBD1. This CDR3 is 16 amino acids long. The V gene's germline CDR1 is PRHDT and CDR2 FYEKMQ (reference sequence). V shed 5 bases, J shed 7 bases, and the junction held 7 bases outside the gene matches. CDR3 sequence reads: CASSGQGALINSPLHF. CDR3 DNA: TGTGCCAGCAGCGGACAGGGGGCGCTTATAAATTCACCCCTCCACTTT.

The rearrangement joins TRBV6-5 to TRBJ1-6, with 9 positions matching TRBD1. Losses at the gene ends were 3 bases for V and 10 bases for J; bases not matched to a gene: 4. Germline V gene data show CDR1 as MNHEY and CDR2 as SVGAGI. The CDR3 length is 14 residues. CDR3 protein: CASSYRDRDSPLHF. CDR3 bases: TGTGCCAGCAGTTATCGGGACAGGGACTCACCCCTCCACTTT.

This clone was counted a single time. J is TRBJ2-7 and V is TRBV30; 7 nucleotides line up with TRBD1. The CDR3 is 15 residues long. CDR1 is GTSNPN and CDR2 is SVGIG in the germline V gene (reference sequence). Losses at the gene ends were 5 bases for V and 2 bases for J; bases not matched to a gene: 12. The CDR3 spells CAWAFRDRRTYEQYF. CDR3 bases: TGTGCCTGGGCATTCCGGGACAGAAGAACCTACGAGCAGTACTTC. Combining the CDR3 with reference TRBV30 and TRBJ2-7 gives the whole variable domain SQTIHQWPATLVQPVGSPLSLECTVEGTSNPNLYWYRQAAGRGLQLLFYSVGIGQISSEVPQNLSASRPQDRQFILSSKKLLLSDSGFYLCAWAFRDRRTYEQYFGPGTRLTVT.

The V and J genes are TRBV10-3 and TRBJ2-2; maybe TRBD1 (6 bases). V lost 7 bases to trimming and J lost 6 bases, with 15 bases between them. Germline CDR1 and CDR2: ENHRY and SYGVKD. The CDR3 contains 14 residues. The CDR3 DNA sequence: TGTGCCATCATGGGCTCGTCAGGGGCCGGGGAGCTGTTTTTT. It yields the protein CAIMGSSGAGELFF.

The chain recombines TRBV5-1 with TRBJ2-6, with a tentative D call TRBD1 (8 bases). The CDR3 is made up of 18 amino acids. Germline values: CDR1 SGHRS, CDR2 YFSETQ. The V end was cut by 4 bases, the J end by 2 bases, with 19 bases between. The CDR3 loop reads CASSLTQGGATGANVLTF. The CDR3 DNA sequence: TGCGCCAGCAGCCTAACACAGGGGGGGGCCACTGGGGCCAACGTCCTGACTTTC.

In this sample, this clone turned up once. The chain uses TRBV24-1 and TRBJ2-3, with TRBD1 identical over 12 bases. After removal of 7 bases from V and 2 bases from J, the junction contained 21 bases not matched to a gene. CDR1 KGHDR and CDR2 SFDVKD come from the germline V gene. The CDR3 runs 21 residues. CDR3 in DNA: TGTGCCACCAGACCTCGACCCGGGACAGGGGGCTCTTCTTCTGTCACAGATACGCAGTATTTT. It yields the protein CATRPRPGTGGSSSVTDTQYF.

CDR3 DNA: TGTGCCTGGAGGTGGGGACAGGGGGCTTACGAGCAGTACTTC. It codes for CAWRWGQGAYEQYF. The V call is TRBV30, the J call TRBJ2-7, with 12 bases matching TRBD1. Per germline, CDR1 GTSNPN and CDR2 SVGIG (reference sequence). The CDR3 runs to 14 residues. The V segment lost 3 bases and the J segment 4 bases; nucleotides outside the gene matches: 4.

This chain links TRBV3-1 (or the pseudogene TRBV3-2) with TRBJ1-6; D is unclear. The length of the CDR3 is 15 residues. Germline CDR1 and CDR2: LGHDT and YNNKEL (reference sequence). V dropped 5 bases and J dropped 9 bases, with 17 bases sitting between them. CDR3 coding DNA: TGTGCCAGCAGCGAAGCTGAGGGATCGTTTTCACCCCTCCACTTT. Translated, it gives CASSEAEGSFSPLHF.

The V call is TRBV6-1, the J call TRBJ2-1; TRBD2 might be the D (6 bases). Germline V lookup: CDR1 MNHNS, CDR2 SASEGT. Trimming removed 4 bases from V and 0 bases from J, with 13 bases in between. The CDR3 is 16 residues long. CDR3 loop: CASSGGTSYSYNEQFF. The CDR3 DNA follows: TGTGCCAGCAGTGGAGGGACTTCGTACTCCTACAATGAGCAGTTCTTC.

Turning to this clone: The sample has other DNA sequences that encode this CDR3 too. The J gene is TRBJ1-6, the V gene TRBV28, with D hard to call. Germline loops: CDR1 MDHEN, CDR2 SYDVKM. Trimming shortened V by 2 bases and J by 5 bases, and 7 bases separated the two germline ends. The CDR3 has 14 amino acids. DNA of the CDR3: TGTGCCAGCAGTTTAGGTCAGAATAATTCACCCCTCCACTTT. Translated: CASSLGQNNSPLHF.

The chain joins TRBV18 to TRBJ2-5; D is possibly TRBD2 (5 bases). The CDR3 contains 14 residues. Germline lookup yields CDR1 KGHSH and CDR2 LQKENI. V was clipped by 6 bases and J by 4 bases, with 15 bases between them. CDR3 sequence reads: CASSPRVQVETQYF. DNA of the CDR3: TGTGCCAGCTCCCCGAGGGTCCAGGTAGAGACCCAGTACTTC.

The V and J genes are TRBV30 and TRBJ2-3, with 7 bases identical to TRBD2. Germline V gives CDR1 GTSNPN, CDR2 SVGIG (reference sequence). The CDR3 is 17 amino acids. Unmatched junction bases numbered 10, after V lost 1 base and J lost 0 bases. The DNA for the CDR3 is TGTGCCTGGAGTGGAGGGAACGGGGGGATTAGCACAGATACGCAGTATTTT. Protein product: CAWSGGNGGISTDTQYF.

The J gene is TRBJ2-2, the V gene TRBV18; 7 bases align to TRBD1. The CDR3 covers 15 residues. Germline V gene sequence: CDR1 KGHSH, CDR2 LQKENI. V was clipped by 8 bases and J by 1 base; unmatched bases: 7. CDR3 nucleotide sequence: TGTGCCAGCGCCCTTCGGACAGGGAACACCGGGGAGCTGTTTTTT. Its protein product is CASALRTGNTGELFF. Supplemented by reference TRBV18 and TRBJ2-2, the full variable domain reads NAGVMQNPRHLVRRRGQEARLRCSPMKGHSHVYWYRQLPEEGLKFMVYLQKENIIDESGMPKERFSAEFPKEGPSILRIQQVVRGDSAAYFCASALRTGNTGELFFGEGSRLTVL.